This TCR beta chain was recorded in a study of blood T cells in healthy people across ages. As for the study in general: Roughly one uniquely barcoded beta molecule per two T cells was captured.

Trimming cost V 1 base and J 5 bases; bases outside gene matches: 10. The germline V gene has CDR1 MNHEY and CDR2 SMNVEV (reference sequence). The CDR3 extends over 17 amino acids. Alongside a J-beta primer mix, a sample-barcoded 5' primer served in a second PCR lasting about 7 to 11 cycles. All cDNA molecules were each tagged by a template-switch adaptor with 12 random nucleotides. TCRdb analysed the 5' RACE reads with MiXCR anew, one entry per CDR3 protein. The sample includes roughly 1.6 million distinct CDR3 sequences, about 31% seen only once; the top ten take approximately 10%. This TCR came from a woman aged 25 to 39 in good health. The sequencing sample was made of blood. The rearrangement joins TRBV27 to TRBJ2-3, with 9 nucleotides matching TRBD2. The CDR3 protein is CASSLFGGGAREDTQYF. The CDR3 coding sequence is TGTGCCAGCAGTTTATTTGGCGGGGGGGCCCGGGAAGATACGCAGTATTTT.